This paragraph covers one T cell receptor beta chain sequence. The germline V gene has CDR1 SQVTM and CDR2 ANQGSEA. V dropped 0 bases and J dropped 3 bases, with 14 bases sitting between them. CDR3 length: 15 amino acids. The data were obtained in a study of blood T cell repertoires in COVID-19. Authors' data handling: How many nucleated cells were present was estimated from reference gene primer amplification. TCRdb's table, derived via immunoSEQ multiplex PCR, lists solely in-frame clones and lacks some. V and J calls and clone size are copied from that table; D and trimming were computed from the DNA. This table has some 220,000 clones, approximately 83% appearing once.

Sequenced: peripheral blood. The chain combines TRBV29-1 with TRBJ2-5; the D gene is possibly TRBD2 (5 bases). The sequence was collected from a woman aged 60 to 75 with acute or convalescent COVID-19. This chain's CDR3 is CSVEDPTSRKETQYF. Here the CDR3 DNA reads TGCAGCGTTGAAGACCCCACTAGTAGGAAAGAGACCCAGTACTTC.